Shown below are 25 T cell receptor beta chains from a single sample sequenced in a study of shared clonotypes between healthy human individuals. Clones were sequenced by immunoSEQ multiplex PCR, and TCRdb holds only the in-frame ones, with some missing. Of about 2.4 million clones listed, 93% are singletons. Sequenced input: naive CD4+ T cells from PBMCs. As for subset: CD45RA+ positively selected. Receptors were obtained from a man in his late teens or twenties in good health. Some clones in this sample may be carry-over from other donors' samples.

The rearrangement joins TRBV29-1 to TRBJ2-7; D is tentatively TRBD1 or TRBD2 (5 bases each). The V end lost 6 bases, the J end lost 0 bases, and 15 bases lay between the germline ends. The V gene's germline CDR1 is SQVTM and CDR2 ANQGSEA. The CDR3 is 14 amino acids. In nucleotides, the CDR3 is TGCAGCGTCGGATTTCGGGGCAGCTCCTACGAGCAGTACTTC. Translated: CSVGFRGSSYEQYF.

The genes are TRBV11-1 and TRBJ2-6; D perhaps matches TRBD2 (5 bases). This CDR3 has 16 residues. Per germline, CDR1 SGHAT and CDR2 FQDESV (reference sequence). V lost 6 bases to trimming and J lost 0 bases, with 12 bases between them. CDR3 DNA sequence: TGTGCCAGCAGGGGTCGGGGAAGCTCTGGGGCCAACGTCCTGACTTTC. It is translated as CASRGRGSSGANVLTF.

In its sample, this clone was seen once. J is TRBJ2-5 and V is TRBV5-4; 7 positions agree with TRBD1. Trimming at V came to 4 bases and at J to 4 bases, leaving 7 bases not matched to a gene. The CDR3 length is 14 residues. Looked up from germline, CDR1 is SGHNT and CDR2 is YYREEE (reference sequence). For the CDR3, the DNA is TGTGCCAGCAGCCACCGACAGGGATTAGAGACCCAGTACTTC. It is translated as CASSHRQGLETQYF.

The chain carries TRBV5-1 and TRBJ2-2, with unresolved D. V gave up 0 bases and J gave up 0 bases, with 9 bases separating them. The CDR3 runs 16 residues. Germline CDR1 SGHRS, CDR2 YFSETQ. DNA for the CDR3: TGCGCCAGCAGCTTGGACTTTACAACGAACACCGGGGAGCTGTTTTTT. This translates into CASSLDFTTNTGELFF.

The rearrangement uses TRBV12-5 and TRBJ2-3; TRBD1 is a possible D gene (5 bases). CDR3 size: 16 residues. Germline V lookup: CDR1 LGHNT, CDR2 FRNRAP. V was clipped by 1 base and J by 1 base, with 12 bases between them. The CDR3 loop is CASGLGVDSRTDTQYF. The CDR3 DNA is TGTGCTAGTGGTTTGGGGGTCGACAGCCGCACAGATACGCAGTATTTT.

The V gene is TRBV5-6, the J gene TRBJ2-3; 10 bases are a match to TRBD2. The CDR3 loop spans 17 amino acids. CDR1 is SGHDT and CDR2 is YYEEEE in the germline V gene. V dropped 5 bases and J dropped 4; count of bases not matched to a gene: 13. CDR3 bases: TGTGCCAGCAGATATAATTCGGCCAGCGGGAGGGCAGATACGCAGTATTTT. It translates to CASRYNSASGRADTQYF.

J is TRBJ1-5 and V is TRBV27; weak D call: TRBD1 (6 bases). Trimming cost V 6 bases and J 6 bases, with 21 bases left between them. Germline values: CDR1 MNHEY, CDR2 SMNVEV (reference sequence). CDR3 size: 16 residues. CDR3 sequence: CASSSKGAGARQPQHF. The CDR3 nucleotides are TGTGCCAGCAGCTCCAAAGGGGCAGGGGCACGTCAGCCCCAGCATTTT.

The chain has TRBV6-1 and TRBJ1-1; D is ambiguous. The CDR3 contains 13 residues. Germline CDR1 is MNHNS and CDR2 is SASEGT. V was cut by 2 bases and J by 2 bases, with 6 bases left in between. Here the CDR3 reads CASSEIGNTEAFF. The CDR3 DNA reads as TGTGCCAGCAGTGAAATAGGAAACACTGAAGCTTTCTTT.

This chain uses TRBV5-6 with TRBJ2-5; 7 nucleotides line up with TRBD1. Germline CDR1 reads SGHDT; CDR2 reads YYEEEE. Trimming took 2 bases from V and 4 from J; bases not matched to a gene: 2. The CDR3 runs to 13 residues. For the CDR3, the DNA is TGTGCCAGCAGCTTCCCAGGGGGAGAGACCCAGTACTTC. Translating gives CASSFPGGETQYF.

Concerning this clone itself: Other nucleotide sequences from this sample produce the same CDR3. The rearrangement links TRBV5-4 to TRBJ2-7, with 12 bases identical to TRBD2. V was pared by 0 bases and J by 4 bases, with 2 bases of the junction left unmatched. Per germline, CDR1 SGHNT and CDR2 YYREEE (reference sequence). CDR3 length: 15 amino acids. The CDR3 bases are TGTGCCAGCAGCTTGGGCCTAGCGGGAGGGTACGAGCAGTACTTC. Translating it yields CASSLGLAGGYEQYF.

This rearrangement joins TRBV6-1 to TRBJ2-2; TRBD1 matches 9 bases. The CDR3 loop spans 15 amino acids. Germline V gives CDR1 MNHNS, CDR2 SASEGT. After removal of 6 bases from V and 2 bases from J, the junction contained 4 bases not matched to a gene. Here the CDR3 DNA reads TGTGCCAGCAGAACGGGACAGGGTAACACCGGGGAGCTGTTTTTT. It encodes CASRTGQGNTGELFF.

Notes on this clone: Other nucleotide sequences from this sample produce the same CDR3. The chain is built from TRBV5-1 and TRBJ2-5, with TRBD1 identical over 9 bases. Looked up from germline, CDR1 is SGHRS and CDR2 is YFSETQ. This CDR3 spans 14 amino acids. The trim removed 4 bases at V and 2 bases at J, leaving 3 bases unmatched. In DNA, the CDR3 is TGCGCCAGCAGCCCCGGGACAGGGCAAGAGACCCAGTACTTC. Amino acids: CASSPGTGQETQYF.

The chain is built from TRBV20-1 and TRBJ1-2, with D possibly matching TRBD1 (6 bases). Per germline, CDR1 DFQATT and CDR2 SNEGSKA (reference sequence). V lost 6 bases and J lost 8, with 13 bases in between. The CDR3 has 11 amino acids. The CDR3 sequence is CSAEGGGGYTF. Here the CDR3 DNA reads TGCAGTGCGGAAGGGGGGGGAGGCTACACCTTC.

This clone has just one count. This chain joins TRBV15 and TRBJ1-4; D uncertain. There are 15 residues in the CDR3. CDR1 is LNHNV, CDR2 YYDKDF, per germline (reference sequence). The V gene lost 3 bases and the J gene lost 4 bases, with 12 bases spanning the gap. For the CDR3, the DNA is TGTGCCACCAGCAGCGCCGTATTAGTTAATGAAAAACTGTTTTTT. This gives the protein CATSSAVLVNEKLFF.

The chain is built from TRBV28 and TRBJ2-7; a possible D gene is TRBD1 (5 bases). V dropped 4 bases and J dropped 7 bases, with 17 bases sitting between them. This CDR3 contains 14 residues. CDR1 is MDHEN, CDR2 SYDVKM, per germline. The CDR3 reads CASSSGQPQREQYF. The DNA of the CDR3 is TGTGCCAGCAGTTCAGGACAACCTCAGCGAGAGCAGTACTTC. The full variable domain, rest sourced from reference TRBV28 and TRBJ2-7, is DVKVTQSSRYLVKRTGEKVFLECVQDMDHENMFWYRQDPGLGLRLIYFSYDVKMKEKGDIPEGYSVSREKKERFSLILESASTNQTSMYLCASSSGQPQREQYFGPGTRLTVT.

The table lists this clone with a few counts. The genes are TRBV19 and TRBJ1-1, with 8 bases aligning to TRBD1. Unmatched junction bases numbered 4, after V lost 10 bases and J lost 0 bases. Per the germline V gene, CDR1 is LNHDA and CDR2 is SQIVND (reference sequence). CDR3 length: 13 residues. The CDR3 DNA is TGTGCCATCTCGACAGGGGTGAACACTGAAGCTTTCTTT. This gives the protein CAISTGVNTEAFF.

The sample holds one count of this clone. This chain joins TRBV7-6 and TRBJ1-5; D may be TRBD1 (5 bases). CDR1 is SGHVS and CDR2 is FNYEAQ in the germline V gene. The CDR3 covers 15 residues. V lost 0 bases to trimming and J lost 6 bases, with 12 bases between them. For the CDR3, the DNA is TGTGCCAGCAGCTTAGCGCGGGGGTTCAGTCAGCCCCAGCATTTT. Amino acid sequence: CASSLARGFSQPQHF.

The chain recombines TRBV4-3 with TRBJ1-5; no reliable D call. This CDR3 is built from 18 residues. The V gene's germline CDR1 is LGHNA and CDR2 YSLEER. Between the trimmed V and J ends, which lost 1 base and 3 bases, there was a span of 19 bases. The CDR3 sequence is CASSQVLSGAGHNQPQHF. As DNA, the CDR3 is TGCGCCAGCAGCCAAGTATTAAGTGGTGCAGGTCACAATCAGCCCCAGCATTTT.

The chain is built from TRBV19 and TRBJ2-2, with D unresolved. Germline V gene lookup returns CDR1 LNHDA and CDR2 SQIVND (reference sequence). The CDR3 length is 15 residues. V was pared by 3 bases and J by 4 bases, with 12 bases between. This CDR3 reads CASSIGQAGTGELFF. The CDR3 DNA reads TGTGCCAGTAGTATCGGGCAGGCTGGCACCGGGGAGCTGTTTTTT.

The chain has TRBV28 and TRBJ1-3, with a tentative D call TRBD1 (6 bases). Trimming took off 1 base at V and 3 bases at J, with 13 bases between the two ends. Per germline, CDR1 MDHEN and CDR2 SYDVKM. The CDR3 covers 16 residues. The CDR3 DNA sequence: TGTGCCAGCAGTTTATTTACAGGGTTAGGTGGAAACACCATATATTTT. This sequence encodes CASSLFTGLGGNTIYF.

The chain couples TRBV20-1 to TRBJ2-5; the D gene is possibly TRBD2 (6 bases). The CDR3 runs 11 residues. Trimming cost V 3 bases and J 7 bases, with 9 bases left between them. From germline, CDR1 is DFQATT and CDR2 SNEGSKA (reference sequence). As DNA, the CDR3 is TGCAGTGCTAGCGGGAGCGCGACCCAGTACTTC. This gives the protein CSASGSATQYF.

The chain joins TRBV27 to TRBJ1-1; D is ambiguous. The CDR3 loop spans 12 amino acids. With 3 bases removed from V and 5 bases from J, the gap between germline ends came to 7 bases. Looked up from germline, CDR1 is MNHEY and CDR2 is SMNVEV (reference sequence). CDR3: CASSFIGTEAFF. Here the CDR3 DNA reads TGTGCCAGCAGTTTTATCGGGACTGAAGCTTTCTTT.

The J gene is TRBJ2-3, the V gene TRBV7-2, with D tentatively TRBD1 (6 bases). The length of the CDR3 is 15 residues. V dropped 2 bases and J dropped 1 base, with 10 bases sitting between them. CDR1 SGHTA and CDR2 FQGNSA come from the germline V gene. The CDR3 DNA follows: TGTGCCAGCAGCTTATCCCGACAGGGCACAGATACGCAGTATTTT. It codes for CASSLSRQGTDTQYF.

The DNA of the CDR3 is TGCAGCACAACGGACAGGGGAGAGACCCAGTACTTC. Amino acids: CSTTDRGETQYF. The V gene is TRBV29-1, the J gene TRBJ2-5; 9 bases align to TRBD1. J gave up 4 bases and V 8 bases, and 5 bases lay outside the gene matches. Per germline, CDR1 SQVTM and CDR2 ANQGSEA. This CDR3 contains 12 residues.

This chain joins TRBV27 and TRBJ2-5; D is possibly TRBD1 (6 bases). The DNA end lines up better with TRBJ2-7; the J call may be wrong. The CDR3 consists of 14 residues. CDR1 is MNHEY and CDR2 is SMNVEV in the germline V gene (reference sequence). CDR3 in DNA: TGTGCCAGCAGTTTTACAGGGTACTCCTACGAGCAGTACTTC. Amino acids: CASSFTGYSYEQYF.